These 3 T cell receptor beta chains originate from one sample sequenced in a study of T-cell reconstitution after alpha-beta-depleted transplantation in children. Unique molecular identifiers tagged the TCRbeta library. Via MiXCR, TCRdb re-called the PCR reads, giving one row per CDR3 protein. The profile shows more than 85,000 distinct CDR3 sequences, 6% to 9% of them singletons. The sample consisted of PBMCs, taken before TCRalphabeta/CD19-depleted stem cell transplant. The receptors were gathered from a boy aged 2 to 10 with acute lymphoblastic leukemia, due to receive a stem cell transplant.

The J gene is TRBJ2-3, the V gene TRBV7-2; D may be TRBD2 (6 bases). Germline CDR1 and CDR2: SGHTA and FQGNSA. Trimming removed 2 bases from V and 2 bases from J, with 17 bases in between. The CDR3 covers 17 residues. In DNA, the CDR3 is TGTGCCAGCAGCTTACGCTCCAGTAGCGGACCCACAGATACGCAGTATTTT. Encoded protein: CASSLRSSSGPTDTQYF.

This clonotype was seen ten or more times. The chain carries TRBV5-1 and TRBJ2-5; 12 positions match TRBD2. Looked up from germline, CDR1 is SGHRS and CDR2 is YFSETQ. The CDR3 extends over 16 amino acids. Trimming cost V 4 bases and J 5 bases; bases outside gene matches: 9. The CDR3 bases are TGCGCCAGCAGCCCCCCTAGCGGGGGGGCCGCGGAGACCCAGTACTTC. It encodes CASSPPSGGAAETQYF.

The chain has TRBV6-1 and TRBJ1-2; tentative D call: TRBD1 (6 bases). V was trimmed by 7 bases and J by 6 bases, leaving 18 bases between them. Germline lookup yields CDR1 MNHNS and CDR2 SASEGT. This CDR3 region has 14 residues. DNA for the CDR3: TGTGCCAGCAAGCAAGGGGTTCCAGGGGATGGCTACACCTTC. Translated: CASKQGVPGDGYTF.